A single sample is the source of the 24 T cell receptor beta chains below, sequenced in a study of PD-1 blockade in classical Hodgkin lymphoma. Time point specified: cycle 4 day 1 (C4D1), after 5 to 7 weeks of nivolumab. Each patient's relapse followed autologous stem cell transplantation, and brentuximab vedotin exposure varied. The protocol was immunoSEQ multiplex PCR, while the TCRdb copy is restricted to in-frame clones and leaves out a portion. The sample carries around 35,000 clones, about 72% recorded once. The sample in question was peripheral blood mononuclear cells (PBMCs), obtained before the fourth cycle of nivolumab. These receptors all stem from a human donor with classical Hodgkin lymphoma.

This rearrangement joins TRBV9 to TRBJ1-2; TRBD1 aligns across 7 bases. Germline assignment: CDR1 SGDLS and CDR2 YYNGEE. V lost 3 bases to trimming and J lost 8 bases; unmatched junction nucleotides: 10. The CDR3 covers 14 residues. This chain's CDR3 is CASSARDSRSGYTF. The CDR3, as DNA: TGTGCCAGCAGCGCCCGGGACAGTCGGAGCGGCTACACCTTC.

The chain is built from TRBV25-1 and TRBJ1-4; D remains unclear. The CDR3 is 14 amino acids. CDR1 and CDR2 from the germline V gene are MGHDK and SYGVNS. V lost 2 bases to trimming and J lost 1 base, with 5 bases between them. DNA of the CDR3: TGTGCCAGCAGTGAACCCAGAACTAATGAAAAACTGTTTTTT. Its translation is CASSEPRTNEKLFF. Filled out from reference TRBV25-1 and TRBJ1-4, the complete variable domain reads EADIYQTPRYLVIGTGKKITLECSQTMGHDKMYWYQQDPGMELHLIHYSYGVNSTEKGDLSSESTVSRIRTEHFPLTLESARPSHTSQYLCASSEPRTNEKLFFGSGTQLSVL.

This chain connects TRBV7-3 to TRBJ1-1; D is unresolved. The CDR3 is 17 residues long. Germline CDR1 SGHTA, CDR2 FQGTGA. Trimming shortened V by 2 bases and J by 3 bases, and 19 bases separated the two germline ends. CDR3 DNA sequence: TGTGCCAGCAGCTTATATTCTTTGGGCGCCGGGTACACTGAAGCTTTCTTT. Translation gives CASSLYSLGAGYTEAFF.

The chain joins TRBV7-2 to TRBJ2-5; 12 bases line up with TRBD2. This CDR3 spans 15 amino acids. Trimming took 3 bases from V and 5 from J; bases not matched to a gene: 4. Germline CDR1 reads SGHTA; CDR2 reads FQGNSA. CDR3 loop: CASSLTSGSFETQYF. In DNA, the CDR3 is TGTGCCAGCAGCTTGACTAGCGGGAGTTTTGAGACCCAGTACTTC.

This clone was picked up one time. The chain carries TRBV15 and TRBJ2-1, with TRBD2 as a possible D gene (5 bases). Germline CDR1 and CDR2: LNHNV and YYDKDF (reference sequence). CDR3 length: 16 amino acids. Trimming stripped 1 base from V and 5 bases from J, with 15 bases between. In DNA form, the CDR3 reads TGTGCCACCAGCAGAGGATTTGACGGGGTTAACAATGAGCAGTTCTTC. Amino acids: CATSRGFDGVNNEQFF.

This clone showed up just a few times. The chain recombines TRBV19 with TRBJ2-6, with 10 bases aligning to TRBD2. Per germline, CDR1 LNHDA and CDR2 SQIVND (reference sequence). This CDR3 is built from 17 residues. J was trimmed by 2 bases and V by 3 bases; bases with no gene match: 4. The CDR3 nucleotides read TGTGCCAGTAGTATCCTAGCGGGAGTCACTGGGGCCAACGTCCTGACTTTC. This gives the protein CASSILAGVTGANVLTF.

The CDR3 region is CASSTPRSFTDTQYF. Here the CDR3 DNA reads TGTGCCAGTAGTACCCCCAGGTCGTTTACAGATACGCAGTATTTT. V usage is TRBV19 and J usage is TRBJ2-3; D is unclear. This CDR3 spans 15 amino acids. Germline V lookup: CDR1 LNHDA, CDR2 SQIVND (reference sequence). V lost 4 bases and J lost 3, with 14 bases in between. The full variable domain, rest sourced from reference TRBV19 and TRBJ2-3, is DGGITQSPKYLFRKEGQNVTLSCEQNLNHDAMYWYRQDPGQGLRLIYYSQIVNDFQKGDIAEGYSVSREKKESFPLTVTSAQKNPTAFYLCASSTPRSFTDTQYFGPGTRLTVL.

This sequence joins TRBV19 and TRBJ1-2, with 11 bases fitting TRBD1. CDR3 length equals 15 residues. The germline V gene has CDR1 LNHDA and CDR2 SQIVND (reference sequence). V gave up 6 bases and J gave up 3 bases; unmatched junction bases: 6. The CDR3, as DNA: TGTGCCAGTAGGGGACAGGGGGTATCTGACTATGGCTACACCTTC. Encoded protein: CASRGQGVSDYGYTF.

The V gene is TRBV2, the J gene TRBJ1-1, with no clear D. Germline V CDR1 and CDR2: SNHLY, FYNNEI. The CDR3 sequence is 14 residues long. V lost 7 bases and J 7 bases, leaving 19 bases between the germline ends. CDR3 residues: CASTPTEIPLEAFF. The CDR3 coding sequence is TGTGCCAGCACTCCGACCGAAATCCCCCTTGAAGCTTTCTTT. Filled out from reference TRBV2 and TRBJ1-1, the complete variable domain reads EPEVTQTPSHQVTQMGQEVILRCVPISNHLYFYWYRQILGQKVEFLVSFYNNEISEKSEIFDDQFSVERPDGSNFTLKIRSTKLEDSAMYFCASTPTEIPLEAFFGQGTRLTVV.

The chain couples TRBV6-5 to TRBJ2-4; 9 bases are a match to TRBD1. The CDR3 loop spans 16 amino acids. CDR1 is MNHEY and CDR2 is SVGAGI in the germline V gene. Trimming cost V 0 bases and J 8 bases; bases outside gene matches: 8. The CDR3 DNA follows: TGTGCCAGCAGTTACTCCCGGACAGGGGCAGCGTACATTCAGTACTTC. This gives the protein CASSYSRTGAAYIQYF.

CDR3 amino acids: CATHGREATGELFF. The DNA for the CDR3 is TGTGCCACCCACGGGCGAGAGGCCACCGGGGAGCTGTTTTTT. The gene calls are TRBV27 and TRBJ2-2; no clear D gene. CDR1 is MNHEY and CDR2 is SMNVEV in the germline V gene (reference sequence). The CDR3 loop spans 14 amino acids. The V end lost 10 bases, the J end lost 4 bases, and 16 bases lay between the germline ends.

This chain uses TRBV7-2 with TRBJ2-1, with TRBD1 matching over 7 bases. This CDR3 has 15 amino acids. Germline assignment: CDR1 SGHTA and CDR2 FQGNSA. The J segment lost 0 bases and the V segment lost 5 bases, leaving 4 bases of the junction unmatched. The CDR3 DNA reads as TGTGCCAGCAGCATGGACAGGAACTCCTACAATGAGCAGTTCTTC. Translated: CASSMDRNSYNEQFF. Supplemented by reference TRBV7-2 and TRBJ2-1, the full variable domain reads GAGVSQSPSNKVTEKGKDVELRCDPISGHTALYWYRQSLGQGLEFLIYFQGNSAPDKSGLPSDRFSAERTGGSVSTLTIQRTQQEDSAVYLCASSMDRNSYNEQFFGPGTRLTVL.

This chain joins TRBV29-1 and TRBJ1-2; D is unclear. This CDR3 is 13 amino acids long. The germline V gene encodes CDR1 SQVTM and CDR2 ANQGSEA. Trimming shortened V by 2 bases and J by 5 bases, and 12 bases separated the two germline ends. Here the CDR3 DNA reads TGCAGCGTTGAATCGCAGCTGCCGTATGGCTACACCTTC. It translates to CSVESQLPYGYTF.

The genes are TRBV16 and TRBJ1-5; no firm D call. The CDR3 has 14 residues. The germline CDR1 and CDR2 sequences are KGHSY and FQNENV. Trimming pared 2 bases from V and 1 base from J, leaving 6 bases between. The CDR3 DNA reads as TGTGCCAGCAGCCAACTCGACAGCAATCAGCCCCAGCATTTT. Protein product: CASSQLDSNQPQHF. Filled out from reference TRBV16 and TRBJ1-5, the complete variable domain reads GEEVAQTPKHLVRGEGQKAKLYCAPIKGHSYVFWYQQVLKNEFKFLISFQNENVFDETGMPKERFSAKCLPNSPCSLEIQATKLEDSAVYFCASSQLDSNQPQHFGDGTRLSIL.

This clone has more than one count but fewer than ten. The chain links TRBV7-3 to TRBJ2-2, with D unresolved. Germline V gene sequence: CDR1 SGHTA, CDR2 FQGTGA. Trimming cost V 5 bases and J 4 bases, with 5 bases left between them. The CDR3 is 12 amino acids. CDR3 sequence (DNA): TGTGCCAGCAGCGACCCCACCGGGGAGCTGTTTTTT. As protein: CASSDPTGELFF. The full variable domain, its missing parts supplied by reference TRBV7-3 and TRBJ2-2, is GAGVSQTPSNKVTEKGKYVELRCDPISGHTALYWYRQSLGQGPEFLIYFQGTGAADDSGLPNDRFFAVRPEGSVSTLKIQRTERGDSAVYLCASSDPTGELFFGEGSRLTVL.

The chain combines TRBV9 with TRBJ1-4; 9 bases are a match to TRBD1. The CDR3 totals 14 residues. Trimming at V came to 4 bases and at J to 6 bases, leaving 4 bases not matched to a gene. From germline, CDR1 is SGDLS and CDR2 YYNGEE. The CDR3 nucleotides are TGTGCCAGCAGCCTACAGGGGGCGGATGAAAAACTGTTTTTT. This gives the protein CASSLQGADEKLFF. Looking up the rest from reference TRBV9 and TRBJ1-4 gives the full variable domain: DSGVTQTPKHLITATGQRVTLRCSPRSGDLSVYWYQQSLDQGLQFLIQYYNGEERAKGNILERFSAQQFPDLHSELNLSSLELGDSALYFCASSLQGADEKLFFGSGTQLSVL.

This sequence joins TRBV14 and TRBJ1-1; D gene ambiguous. The CDR3 covers 15 residues. V dropped 0 bases and J dropped 3 bases, with 11 bases sitting between them. Germline CDR1 and CDR2: SGHDN and FVKESK. CDR3 bases: TGTGCCAGCAGCCAAGATTTAGCCGTCCACACTGAAGCTTTCTTT. Amino acid sequence: CASSQDLAVHTEAFF. The variable domain in full, with the rest retrieved from reference TRBV14 and TRBJ1-1, is EAGVTQFPSHSVIEKGQTVTLRCDPISGHDNLYWYRRVMGKEIKFLLHFVKESKQDESGMPNNRFLAERTGGTYSTLKVQPAELEDSGVYFCASSQDLAVHTEAFFGQGTRLTVV.

This rearrangement joins TRBV28 to TRBJ1-2; D perhaps matches TRBD1 (6 bases). The CDR3 has 13 residues. The germline gives CDR1 MDHEN, CDR2 SYDVKM. V lost 6 bases and J lost 7, with 15 bases in between. The CDR3 coding sequence is TGTGCCAGCAGATCCCGAGGGGGAAGTGGCTACACCTTC. Translating gives CASRSRGGSGYTF.

This clone has just one count. The gene calls are TRBV25-1 and TRBJ1-5, with D unresolved. The V end was cut by 5 bases, the J end by 2 bases, with 7 bases between. The CDR3 is 13 residues long. Germline V gene lookup returns CDR1 MGHDK and CDR2 SYGVNS. Here the CDR3 reads CASSYTGNQPQHF. CDR3 nucleotides: TGTGCCAGCAGTTACACCGGCAATCAGCCCCAGCATTTT.

The rearrangement uses TRBV6-6 and TRBJ2-3, with TRBD1 identical over 11 bases. Germline V CDR1 and CDR2: MNHNY, SVGAGI (reference sequence). Trimming at V came to 11 bases and at J to 0 bases, leaving 10 bases not matched to a gene. This CDR3 is built from 16 residues. The CDR3 region has the DNA TGTGCCGGCCGGACAGGGGGCGATTGGAGCACAGATACGCAGTATTTT. Translating gives CAGRTGGDWSTDTQYF.

The V call is TRBV7-9, the J call TRBJ2-3; 14 nucleotides agree with TRBD2. The V gene end was trimmed by 2 bases and the J gene end by 2 bases; junction bases not matched to a gene: 9. Germline lookup yields CDR1 SEHNR and CDR2 FQNEAQ (reference sequence). The CDR3 consists of 19 residues. The CDR3 bases are TGTGCCAGCAGCTTATCAGGACTAGCGGGGGGATCCTACACAGATACGCAGTATTTT. Its protein is CASSLSGLAGGSYTDTQYF.

This clone was counted between two and nine times. This chain uses TRBV19 with TRBJ2-7; 8 bases are shared with TRBD1. CDR3 size: 14 residues. CDR1 is LNHDA and CDR2 is SQIVND in the germline V gene (reference sequence). J lost 4 bases, V lost 4 bases, and 6 bases had no gene match. The CDR3 DNA reads as TGTGCCAGTAGTACCTCAGGGGGCACGTACGAGCAGTACTTC. This codes for CASSTSGGTYEQYF.

The chain joins TRBV27 to TRBJ2-5; no clear D. Between the trimmed V and J ends, which lost 5 bases and 3 bases, there was a span of 13 bases. This CDR3 is built from 14 residues. CDR1 is MNHEY and CDR2 is SMNVEV in the germline V gene (reference sequence). The CDR3 here is CASSPRAQEETQYF. Written as DNA, the CDR3 is TGTGCCAGCAGTCCCCGGGCCCAGGAAGAGACCCAGTACTTC.

The V call is TRBV2, the J call TRBJ2-5; D may be TRBD2 (6 bases). Deletions cut 5 bases from V and 5 bases from J, with 15 bases between. The CDR3 contains 14 residues. Per the germline V gene, CDR1 is SNHLY and CDR2 is FYNNEI. The CDR3 loop reads CASSRRGSAETQYF. The CDR3 bases are TGTGCCAGCAGTAGGAGGGGAAGTGCCGAGACCCAGTACTTC.